The 5 T cell receptor beta chains reported below all come from one sample, sequenced in a study of identifying expanded T cells in peripheral blood. Only in-frame clones appear in the TCRdb table, and some are missing; sequencing was by immunoSEQ multiplex PCR. Of roughly 120,000 clones listed, less than 90% are singletons. Sequenced material: blood. The receptor source for this set is a person aged 18 to 70 in good health.

This rearrangement joins TRBV7-8 to TRBJ1-1; D not certain. The CDR3 is made up of 14 amino acids. CDR1 and CDR2 (germline): SGHVS, FQNEAQ. Trimming took off 6 bases at V and 6 bases at J, with 17 bases between the two ends. DNA for the CDR3: TGTGCCAGCAGTAAACGCCGGGATGCCCCTGAAGCTTTCTTT. It specifies CASSKRRDAPEAFF.

This clone was observed a single time. The chain is built from TRBV2 and TRBJ2-7; the D gene is possibly TRBD1 (5 bases). V was cut by 6 bases and J by 7 bases, with 22 bases left in between. This CDR3 has 15 amino acids. Germline loops: CDR1 SNHLY, CDR2 FYNNEI. The CDR3 bases are TGTGCCAGCAGAATCCAGGGTGGTCGGTTTTTGGAGCAGTACTTC. Its translation is CASRIQGGRFLEQYF.

The V gene is TRBV19, the J gene TRBJ2-2, with D possibly being TRBD1 (5 bases). Germline V gene data show CDR1 as LNHDA and CDR2 as SQIVND (reference sequence). The length of the CDR3 is 16 residues. V gave up 4 bases and J gave up 5 bases, with 17 bases separating them. The CDR3 reads CASSRGSQGRTGELFF. CDR3 DNA: TGTGCCAGTAGTAGGGGCTCCCAGGGCCGGACCGGGGAGCTGTTTTTT.

The chain couples TRBV5-1 to TRBJ2-3; D may match TRBD1 or TRBD2 (5 bases each). V was pared by 2 bases and J by 4 bases, with 14 bases between. Germline-derived CDR1 and CDR2 are SGHRS and YFSETQ. The CDR3 consists of 15 residues. In DNA form, the CDR3 reads TGCGCCAGCAGCTTAGGCGTCCGAGGGGCAGATACGCAGTATTTT. Its translation: CASSLGVRGADTQYF.

The V and J genes are TRBV6-5 and TRBJ1-1, with 11 bases matching TRBD1. Germline lookup yields CDR1 MNHEY and CDR2 SVGAGI. The CDR3 covers 13 residues. V lost 7 bases to trimming and J lost 4 bases; unmatched junction nucleotides: 2. The CDR3 region has the DNA TGTGCCAGCATAGGACAGGGGGCCACTGAAGCTTTCTTT. Its protein is CASIGQGATEAFF.